These 18 T cell receptor beta chains originate from one sample sequenced in a study of STAT5B mutations in CD4+ large granular lymphocyte leukemia. Sequencing used immunoSEQ multiplex PCR; TCRdb keeps in-frame clones, though not all of them. Of 37,000 or so clones in the sample, approximately 84% are singletons; the top ten hold just under 0.35%. Sequencing was done on a sample of CD4+ T cells from blood buffy coats. The origin of the receptors is a human donor in good health.

The chain couples TRBV6-1 to TRBJ2-2; D is ambiguous. Trimming took 6 bases from V and 5 from J, leaving 13 bases between them. Germline lookup yields CDR1 MNHNS and CDR2 SASEGT. This CDR3 comprises 14 residues. The CDR3 nucleotides are TGTGCCAGCAGGTTAGATGCGAGGACCGGGGAGCTGTTTTTT. As protein: CASRLDARTGELFF.

This clone appeared once. The chain combines TRBV2 with TRBJ2-1, with unresolved D. V lost 6 bases and J 8 bases, leaving 14 bases between the germline ends. The V gene's germline CDR1 is SNHLY and CDR2 FYNNEI. CDR3 length equals 13 residues. This chain's CDR3 is CASRVEVEDEQFF. The CDR3 DNA sequence: TGTGCCAGCAGGGTAGAGGTCGAGGATGAGCAGTTCTTC.

V gene TRBV12-5 combines with J gene TRBJ1-1; D possibly corresponds to TRBD1 (6 bases). CDR3 length: 14 residues. Germline V gene lookup returns CDR1 LGHNT and CDR2 FRNRAP. Trimming cost V 1 base and J 0 bases, with 6 bases left between them. Here the CDR3 reads CASGLGTVNTEAFF. DNA for the CDR3: TGTGCTAGTGGTTTGGGGACAGTGAACACTGAAGCTTTCTTT.

The chain combines TRBV5-1 with TRBJ2-7, with 8 nucleotides matching TRBD1. V was clipped by 6 bases and J by 4 bases; unmatched bases: 9. The CDR3 has 14 amino acids. CDR1 is SGHRS, CDR2 YFSETQ, per germline. The CDR3 bases are TGCGCCAGCACTCCGGGACAGGAATTTTACGAGCAGTACTTC. This sequence encodes CASTPGQEFYEQYF.

The V and J genes are TRBV7-9 and TRBJ2-3; D possibly corresponds to TRBD1 (6 bases). Trimming stripped 1 base from V and 3 bases from J, with 11 bases between. CDR3 size: 15 residues. Germline CDR1 and CDR2: SEHNR and FQNEAQ (reference sequence). The CDR3 DNA reads TGTGCCAGCAGCTTAGGTCTGGACAGAACAGATACGCAGTATTTT. Translated: CASSLGLDRTDTQYF. Drawing the rest from reference TRBV7-9 and TRBJ2-3, the complete variable domain is DTGVSQNPRHKITKRGQNVTFRCDPISEHNRLYWYRQTLGQGPEFLTYFQNEAQLEKSRLLSDRFSAERPKGSFSTLEIQRTEQGDSAMYLCASSLGLDRTDTQYFGPGTRLTVL.

The rearrangement joins TRBV4-3 to TRBJ1-2; D uncertain. The CDR3 is made up of 14 amino acids. Germline V gives CDR1 LGHNA, CDR2 YSLEER. The V and J ends lost 8 bases and 6 bases respectively, with 19 bases between them. The CDR3 here is CASGPGNQVDGYTF. CDR3 in DNA: TGCGCCAGCGGACCGGGAAACCAAGTGGATGGCTACACCTTC.

V and J are TRBV4-3 and TRBJ2-4; no clear D gene. The germline gives CDR1 LGHNA, CDR2 YSLEER. The germline V and J ends were trimmed by 0 bases and 10 bases, with 16 bases remaining between them. The CDR3 is made up of 15 amino acids. The CDR3 protein is CASSQDRAGLGIQYF. CDR3 bases: TGCGCCAGCAGCCAAGATCGGGCCGGCTTGGGGATTCAGTACTTC.

V gene TRBV30 combines with J gene TRBJ2-1; D may be TRBD2 (5 bases). Deletions cut 2 bases from V and 1 base from J, with 6 bases between. The CDR3 has 13 amino acids. Germline V gene sequence: CDR1 GTSNPN, CDR2 SVGIG (reference sequence). Here the CDR3 DNA reads TGTGCCTGGAGTAGAGGGTCCTACAATGAGCAGTTCTTC. It encodes CAWSRGSYNEQFF.

The genes are TRBV6-5 and TRBJ1-1; D is ambiguous. This CDR3 has 13 amino acids. Germline V gene data show CDR1 as MNHEY and CDR2 as SVGAGI. The V end lost 2 bases, the J end lost 4 bases, and 8 bases lay between the germline ends. The CDR3 loop reads CASSYGRSTEAFF. The CDR3 DNA sequence: TGTGCCAGCAGTTACGGTAGAAGCACTGAAGCTTTCTTT.

V gene TRBV5-4 combines with J gene TRBJ2-1, with 10 bases aligning to TRBD2. The CDR3 runs to 15 residues. The junction had 0 bases not matched to a gene; V was cut back by 0 bases and J by 3 bases. CDR1 is SGHNT and CDR2 is YYREEE in the germline V gene (reference sequence). DNA for the CDR3: TGTGCCAGCAGCTTGGCTAGCGGGAGCTACAATGAGCAGTTCTTC. Translated: CASSLASGSYNEQFF. Full variable domain (remainder filled in from reference TRBV5-4 and TRBJ2-1): ETGVTQSPTHLIKTRGQQVTLRCSSQSGHNTVSWYQQALGQGPQFIFQYYREEENGRGNFPPRFSGLQFPNYSSELNVNALELDDSALYLCASSLASGSYNEQFFGPGTRLTVL.

The V call is TRBV7-2, the J call TRBJ2-7, with a tentative D call TRBD2 (5 bases). V was pared by 7 bases and J by 1 base, with 11 bases between. Germline lookup yields CDR1 SGHTA and CDR2 FQGNSA. The CDR3 covers 13 residues. The CDR3 nucleotides are TGTGCCAGCAATCTGAGGGAATCCTACGAGCAGTACTTC. Translation: CASNLRESYEQYF.

V and J are TRBV28 and TRBJ1-1; D remains ambiguous. The CDR3 extends over 12 amino acids. The germline V and J ends were trimmed by 3 bases and 10 bases, with 12 bases remaining between them. Looked up from germline, CDR1 is MDHEN and CDR2 is SYDVKM. The CDR3 is CASSLTEGRAFF. CDR3 coding DNA: TGTGCCAGCAGTTTGACCGAAGGTAGAGCTTTCTTT.

The chain has TRBV4-3 and TRBJ2-1; D call uncertain. The germline CDR1 and CDR2 sequences are LGHNA and YSLEER. The CDR3 is 13 amino acids. The ends were cut back, 0 bases at V and 3 bases at J, with 3 bases in the middle. The CDR3 protein is CASSQELYNEQFF. CDR3 nucleotide sequence: TGCGCCAGCAGCCAAGAACTCTACAATGAGCAGTTCTTC.

This clone was seen only once. The V gene is TRBV7-2, the J gene TRBJ2-2; TRBD1 agrees at 8 bases. Germline V gene sequence: CDR1 SGHTA, CDR2 FQGNSA. The V segment lost 7 bases and the J segment 6 bases; nucleotides outside the gene matches: 4. The CDR3 covers 13 residues. The CDR3 coding sequence is TGTGCCAGCACCAAACAGGGGGCCGGGGAGCTGTTTTTT. Encoded protein: CASTKQGAGELFF.

This chain uses TRBV5-1 with TRBJ1-6, with 7 bases matching TRBD1. The germline gives CDR1 SGHRS, CDR2 YFSETQ. This CDR3 region has 17 residues. V was clipped by 3 bases and J by 9 bases; unmatched bases: 15. The CDR3 reads CASSSSVLRTGGSPLHF. DNA for the CDR3: TGCGCCAGCAGCTCCTCTGTCCTTAGGACAGGAGGTTCACCCCTCCACTTT.

The chain is built from TRBV11-3 and TRBJ2-1, with D perhaps being TRBD1 or TRBD2 (5 bases each). Trimming took off 0 bases at V and 5 bases at J, with 11 bases between the two ends. The CDR3 loop spans 15 amino acids. Germline V gene sequence: CDR1 SGHNT, CDR2 YENEEA. As DNA, the CDR3 is TGTGCCAGCAGCTTAGATTGGGACCTTCACAATGAGCAGTTCTTC. Residues: CASSLDWDLHNEQFF.

The DNA of the CDR3 is TGCGCCAGCAGCTTATCGGGGCCCCCCTATGGCTACACCTTC. As protein: CASSLSGPPYGYTF. This chain joins TRBV5-1 and TRBJ1-2, with D possibly TRBD1 on 5 matching bases. In germline, CDR1 is SGHRS, CDR2 YFSETQ. The CDR3 consists of 14 residues. V was clipped by 2 bases and J by 4 bases, with 12 bases between them.

The chain links TRBV6-5 to TRBJ2-7; 7 positions match TRBD2. This CDR3 has 13 residues. The V gene's germline CDR1 is MNHEY and CDR2 SVGAGI. J gave up 12 bases and V 3 bases, and 11 bases lay outside the gene matches. CDR3 nucleotide sequence: TGTGCCAGCAGTTATACAGGACTAGAATTATGGTACTTC. Protein: CASSYTGLELWYF.